These T cell receptor beta chains were read from a single sample in a study of blood T cell repertoires in COVID-19. Generated by immunoSEQ multiplex PCR, the TCRdb table keeps only in-frame clones and is missing some. The sample shows some 70,000 clones, approximately 89% of them seen only once. The sample taken for sequencing was peripheral blood. The source of these receptors is a human donor in a cohort sampled during active COVID-19. The CDR3 runs from the conserved cysteine through the conserved F or W. A D gene is named only where the DNA matches it firmly. Clone size is not always given. Where it is, it says once, few, many or a class for expanded clones.

V,size,J,D,CDR3,DNA
TRBV9,.,TRBJ1-4,TRBD1,CASSVLTGRGEKLFF,TGTGCCAGCAGCGTTCTGACAGGGAGAGGTGAAAAACTGTTTTTT
TRBV18,.,TRBJ2-1,TRBD2,CASSHPTSGAQFF,TGTGCCAGCTCACACCCGACTAGCGGGGCGCAGTTCTTC
TRBV4-1,.,TRBJ2-2,TRBD2,CASSQDTRLAVSGELFF,TGCGCCAGCAGCCAAGATACGAGACTAGCGGTGTCCGGGGAGCTGTTTTTT
TRBV4-2,.,TRBJ2-2,TRBD2,CASSQRDPAGARNTGELFF,TGTGCCAGCAGCCAAAGAGATCCAGCGGGGGCCAGGAACACCGGGGAGCTGTTTTTT
TRBV28,.,TRBJ1-2,TRBD1,CASSLGTGNLYGYTF,TGTGCCAGCAGTTTGGGGACAGGGAACCTCTATGGCTACACCTTC
TRBV19,few,TRBJ2-1,TRBD2,CASRLAGGSYNEQFF,TGTGCCAGTAGGCTAGCGGGAGGCTCCTACAATGAGCAGTTCTTC
TRBV7-8,few,TRBJ1-1,TRBD1,CASSTPRDRQMNTEAFF,TGTGCCAGCAGCACACCCCGGGACAGACAAATGAACACTGAAGCTTTCTTT
TRBV6-5,.,TRBJ2-1,.,CASSYGREDEQFF,TGTGCCAGCAGTTACGGGCGGGAAGATGAGCAGTTCTTC
TRBV12-5,.,TRBJ2-1,.,CASGLDWAGEQFF,TGTGCTAGTGGTTTGGATTGGGCAGGCGAGCAGTTCTTC
TRBV5-6,.,TRBJ2-7,TRBD1,CASSLRTGGSYEQYF,TGTGCCAGCAGCTTACGAACAGGGGGATCCTACGAGCAGTACTTC
TRBV5-6,.,TRBJ1-2,.,CASSLGRFYGYTF,TGTGCCAGCAGCTTGGGGCGGTTCTATGGCTACACCTTC
TRBV7-9,.,TRBJ2-5,.,CASSWGGGQETQYF,TGTGCCAGCAGCTGGGGCGGAGGGCAAGAGACCCAGTACTTC
TRBV4-2,.,TRBJ1-2,TRBD1,CASSQGTGYGYTF,TGTGCCAGCAGCCAAGGGACAGGCTATGGCTACACCTTC
TRBV5-1,.,TRBJ1-1,.,CASSLYRDSNTEAFF,TGCGCCAGCAGCTTGTACAGGGATTCGAACACTGAAGCTTTCTTT
TRBV6-5,medium-sized,TRBJ2-7,.,CASSYGSGQSQQYF,TGTGCCAGCAGTTATGGGAGCGGGCAGTCCCAGCAGTACTTC
TRBV5-1,once,TRBJ2-2,.,CASSPTSGVGAGELFF,TGCGCCAGCAGCCCCACCTCGGGGGTCGGCGCCGGGGAGCTGTTTTTT
TRBV5-1,.,TRBJ2-6,.,CASSLAVGRTVSGANVLTF,TGCGCCAGCAGCTTGGCGGTGGGGAGGACGGTCTCTGGGGCCAACGTCCTGACTTTC
TRBV27,.,TRBJ2-7,.,CASSFSEGRYEQYF,TGTGCCAGCAGTTTCTCTGAGGGTCGCTACGAGCAGTACTTC
TRBV6-6,.,TRBJ1-4,.,CASSRGGSREKLFF,TGTGCCAGCAGCCGCGGAGGTAGTCGTGAAAAACTGTTTTTT
TRBV7-2,.,TRBJ2-7,.,CASSPWSGGYEQYF,TGTGCCAGCAGCCCCTGGAGCGGCGGGTACGAGCAGTACTTC
TRBV7-9,.,TRBJ1-1,.,CASSLTTVNTEAFF,TGTGCCAGCAGCTTAACGACAGTCAACACTGAAGCTTTCTTT
TRBV27,.,TRBJ2-3,.,CASSLYPRGLDTDTQYF,TGTGCCAGCAGTTTATACCCCAGGGGTCTTGACACAGATACGCAGTATTTT
TRBV28,.,TRBJ1-3,.,CASLPRRGKISGNTIYF,TGTGCCAGCCTCCCGAGGAGAGGCAAGATTTCTGGAAACACCATATATTTT
TRBV6-1,.,TRBJ1-5,.,CASSEGIGDGRQPQHF,TGTGCCAGCAGTGAAGGTATAGGGGACGGGAGACAGCCCCAGCATTTT
TRBV7-2,.,TRBJ1-1,.,CASSFSTGSGNTEAFF,TGTGCCAGCAGCTTCTCCACGGGGTCAGGGAACACTGAAGCTTTCTTT
TRBV9,.,TRBJ2-1,TRBD2,CASSVTGGYNEQFF,TGTGCCAGCAGCGTAACGGGGGGGTACAATGAGCAGTTCTTC
TRBV5-1,.,TRBJ1-5,TRBD1,CASSLGTGDNQPQHF,TGCGCCAGCAGCTTGGGGACAGGGGATAATCAGCCCCAGCATTTT
TRBV7-8,.,TRBJ1-4,TRBD1,CASSLEGTVLNEKLFF,TGTGCCAGCAGCTTAGAGGGGACAGTACTTAATGAAAAACTGTTTTTT
TRBV19,.,TRBJ2-7,.,CASSIQGNVFNEQYF,TGTGCCAGTAGTATCCAGGGCAACGTTTTTAACGAGCAGTACTTC
TRBV7-2,few,TRBJ1-5,.,CASSSTGYSNQPQHF,TGTGCCAGCAGCTCAACAGGGTATAGCAATCAGCCCCAGCATTTT
TRBV10-3,.,TRBJ1-2,TRBD1,CAIRTGTGYGYTF,TGTGCCATCAGGACCGGGACAGGCTATGGCTACACCTTC
TRBV18,.,TRBJ2-3,.,CASSPMSRGTRDTQYF,TGTGCCAGCTCACCTATGTCCAGGGGGACTCGGGATACGCAGTATTTT
TRBV3-1/TRBV3-2,.,TRBJ2-3,TRBD2,CASSPRAGNAQYF,TGTGCCAGCAGCCCCAGAGCGGGGAATGCGCAGTATTTT
TRBV2,.,TRBJ1-3,.,CATHRETGNTIYF,TGTGCCACCCATCGGGAAACAGGAAACACCATATATTTT
TRBV19,.,TRBJ2-4,.,CASSSRSQGRAAKNIQYF,TGTGCCAGTAGTTCCCGATCCCAAGGCAGGGCCGCCAAAAACATTCAGTACTTC
TRBV18,.,TRBJ1-2,.,CASSPARGRGYTF,TGTGCCAGCTCACCGGCAAGGGGGAGAGGCTACACCTTC
TRBV5-1,.,TRBJ1-1,.,CASSLARGRGTEAFF,TGCGCCAGCAGCTTGGCCCGGGGGCGGGGGACTGAAGCTTTCTTT
TRBV28,.,TRBJ2-3,TRBD1,CASSLPTGGADTQYF,TGTGCCAGCAGTTTACCGACAGGGGGGGCAGATACGCAGTATTTT
TRBV30,.,TRBJ2-7,.,CAWKWAGGYEQYF,TGTGCCTGGAAGTGGGCCGGGGGATACGAGCAGTACTTC
TRBV9,.,TRBJ2-5,TRBD2,CASSAGTSVETQYF,TGTGCCAGCAGCGCAGGGACTAGCGTGGAGACCCAGTACTTC
TRBV27,.,TRBJ1-1,.,CASSLRFAIQEAFF,TGTGCCAGCAGTTTAAGGTTCGCCATACAGGAAGCTTTCTTT
TRBV30,.,TRBJ2-7,.,CAWSSTGNEQYF,TGTGCCTGGAGTTCCACAGGGAACGAGCAGTACTTC
TRBV2,.,TRBJ2-2,.,CASSDRGTVGGELFF,TGTGCCAGCAGTGATCGTGGGACTGTGGGAGGGGAGCTGTTTTTT
TRBV5-1,.,TRBJ2-7,.,CASSLGGGKGHEQYF,TGCGCCAGCAGCTTGGGGGGAGGAAAAGGCCACGAGCAGTACTTC